Included here is one T cell receptor (beta chain) sequence, with context. There is no known antigen for this receptor. No much larger clone exists at a distance of one base, and base qualities are not known. Donors were patients with melanoma. This sample stems from a study of CD4+ T cells in melanoma (dated by TCRdb to the early 2020s). For the study in its entirety: The study investigated neoantigen-specific CD4+ T cells in human melanoma. General findings and caveats noted by the study authors: According to the report, neoantigen-specific CD4+ T cells in melanoma displayed diverse differentiation states. Neoantigen-specific CD4+ T cells were reported to be correlated with the function of CD8+ T cells, macrophages and B cells.

Library construction relied on the immunoSEQ multiplex PCR assay. In its TCRdb copy, this immuneACCESS table keeps in-frame sequences only and misses some clones. Where compared with another copy, unresolved V genes explain less than half of these, and the others have no known cause. The sample table records some 110,000 clones; about 92% of these occur just once. 3% to 4% of the sample lies in the top ten. Taken from cysteine to phenylalanine, the CDR3 has 13 residues. This entry keeps only the CDR3 DNA: 39 bases, framed from base 1. The CDR1 and CDR2 encoded by the germline V gene are SGHRS and YFSETQ. Trimming takes 1 base from V and 4 bases from J, and the germline ends sit 6 bases apart.

The clonotype was recovered from a human donor with melanoma. The chain links TRBV5-1 with TRBJ1-5; the D gene is unclear. Sequences were obtained from peripheral blood. The CDR3 loop reads CASSLIGNQPQHF. The sequenced DNA is TGCGCCAGCAGCTTGATAGGAAATCAGCCCCAGCATTTT. Reference TRBV5-1 and TRBJ1-5 proteins supply the regions before and after the CDR3; the full variable domain is: KAGVTQTPRYLIKTRGQQVTLSCSPISGHRSVSWYQQTPGQGLQFLFEYFSETQRNKGNFPGRFSGRQFSNSRSEMNVSTLELGDSALYLCASSLIGNQPQHFGDGTRLSIL.